A selection of T cell receptor beta chains follows, all from one sample in a study of type 1 and type 2 diabetes patients. TCRdb reprocessed the multiplex PCR reads via MiXCR and lists one record per CDR3 protein. The sample lists fewer than 350,000 distinct CDR3 sequences, roughly 48% seen once, with approximately 15% in the top ten. Material for sequencing was peripheral blood mononuclear cells (PBMCs). Source of these receptors: a man between 18 and 35 years old with type 2 diabetes. Both conserved end residues are part of each CDR3. D genes are given only for firm matches. Rows give clone size only sometimes, using once, few, many, or a class for an expanded clone.

once,TRBJ1-2,-,TRBV4-3,CASSQGLTADGYTF,TGCGCCAGCAGCCAAGGTCTCACCGCAGATGGCTACACCTTC
few,TRBJ1-2,TRBD1,TRBV15,CATRDRIGVNYGYTF,TGTGCCACCCGGGACAGGATAGGAGTTAACTATGGCTACACCTTC
-,TRBJ2-7,TRBD1,TRBV4-1,CASSQEVQGAVYEQYF,TGCGCCAGCAGCCAAGAGGTGCAGGGGGCAGTCTACGAGCAGTACTTC
-,TRBJ2-1,TRBD1,TRBV6-5,CASRGQESYNEQFF,TGTGCCAGCAGAGGACAGGAGTCCTACAATGAGCAGTTCTTC
few,TRBJ2-2,-,TRBV7-6,CASSLARGGNTGELFF,TGTGCCAGCAGCTTGGCCCGGGGAGGGAACACCGGGGAGCTGTTTTTT
-,TRBJ1-4,-,TRBV6-5,CASTGRNEKLFF,TGTGCCAGCACCGGGAGAAATGAAAAACTGTTTTTT
-,TRBJ1-1,-,TRBV6-5,CASNPTGSNTEAFF,TGTGCCAGCAACCCCACGGGATCGAACACTGAAGCTTTCTTT
-,TRBJ2-1,-,TRBV25-1,CASSQGGQSNEQFF,TGTGCCAGCAGCCAGGGGGGCCAGTCCAATGAGCAGTTCTTC
few,TRBJ2-1,-,TRBV14,CASSGDPGPHNEQFF,TGTGCCAGCAGTGGGGACCCGGGCCCCCACAATGAGCAGTTCTTC
-,TRBJ2-7,-,TRBV12-3/TRBV12-4,CASSTRVLSYEQYF,TGTGCCAGCAGTACAAGAGTTCTATCCTACGAGCAGTACTTC
many,TRBJ1-4,-,TRBV19,CASSEIQWSNEKLFF,TGTGCCAGTAGCGAAATACAATGGTCGAATGAAAAACTGTTTTTT
few,TRBJ2-3,-,TRBV2,CASSTRPTDTQYF,TGTGCCAGCAGTACTAGGCCCACAGATACGCAGTATTTT
-,TRBJ2-3,-,TRBV12-3/TRBV12-4,CASSFGGYRDTQYF,TGTGCCAGCAGTTTTGGGGGGTATAGGGATACGCAGTATTTT
-,TRBJ1-1,-,TRBV29-1,CSVLRGMNTEAFF,TGCAGCGTATTAAGGGGGATGAACACTGAAGCTTTCTTT
-,TRBJ1-2,TRBD1,TRBV10-3,CAISEATGPYGYTF,TGTGCCATCAGTGAGGCGACAGGGCCGTATGGCTACACCTTC
-,TRBJ2-7,-,TRBV7-6,CASSLGQGQYEQYF,TGTGCCAGCAGCTTGGGGCAGGGGCAATACGAGCAGTACTTC
-,TRBJ2-5,TRBD2,TRBV19,CASSASGRAGQETQYF,TGCGCCAGCTCTGCTAGCGGGAGGGCCGGGCAAGAGACCCAGTACTTC
many,TRBJ2-1,TRBD2,TRBV4-3,CASSQESGLAVNNEQFF,TGCGCCAGCAGCCAAGAATCGGGACTAGCGGTCAACAATGAGCAGTTCTTC
many,TRBJ2-3,-,TRBV10-1,CASSEDGTDTQYF,TGCGCCAGCAGTGAGGACGGCACAGATACGCAGTATTTT
few,TRBJ2-3,-,TRBV19,CASSRQGGIADTQYF,TGTGCCAGTAGTAGGCAGGGGGGTATTGCAGATACGCAGTATTTT
-,TRBJ2-7,-,TRBV6-6,CASRRGANEEQYF,TGTGCCAGCAGACGCGGGGCTAACGAAGAGCAGTACTTC
-,TRBJ1-2,TRBD1,TRBV30,CAWSRWTGEDGYTF,TGTGCCTGGAGTCGATGGACAGGGGAGGATGGCTACACCTTC
few,TRBJ1-1,-,TRBV6-6,CASSPRTASMNTEAFF,TGTGCCAGCAGCCCTCGGACAGCCTCCATGAACACTGAAGCTTTCTTT
-,TRBJ1-1,TRBD1,TRBV7-6,CASSLGGTAATEAFF,TGTGCCAGCAGCTTAGGCGGGACAGCCGCCACTGAAGCTTTCTTT
once,TRBJ1-1,-,TRBV19,CASSRGDRRDTQCF,TGTGCCAGTAGTAGGGGGGACCGACGGGATACGCAGTGTTTT
-,TRBJ2-7,-,TRBV6-5,CASSYGGGGTNEQYF,TGTGCCAGCAGTTACGGTGGAGGCGGCACCAACGAGCAGTACTTC
-,TRBJ2-1,-,TRBV15,CATSRAGGSYNEQFF,TGTGCCACCAGCAGAGCTGGCGGGTCTTACAATGAGCAGTTCTTC
-,TRBJ1-5,-,TRBV25-1,CASSQTIPRGGAYQPQHF,TGCGCCAGCAGCCAAACAATCCCGAGGGGGGGCGCGTATCAGCCCCAGCATTTT
-,TRBJ1-1,-,TRBV27,CASSLIPNTEAFF,TGTGCCAGCAGTTTAATACCAAACACTGAAGCTTTCTTT
-,TRBJ2-1,-,TRBV6-6,CASSYSKSAGSSYNEQFF,TGTGCCAGCAGTTACTCGAAATCAGCAGGGTCATCCTACAATGAGCAGTTCTTC
-,TRBJ2-7,TRBD1,TRBV6-5,CASSYGLGTELSSYEQYF,TGTGCCAGCAGTTACGGATTGGGGACAGAGCTTTCCAGCTACGAGCAGTACTTC
-,TRBJ2-1,TRBD2,TRBV2,CATLAGGNEQFF,TGTGCCACTTTAGCGGGGGGCAATGAGCAGTTCTTC
-,TRBJ2-3,-,TRBV19,CAAGGLAGRDTQYF,TGTGCCGCTGGAGGGCTAGCTGGTCGGGATACGCAGTATTTT
-,TRBJ2-3,-,TRBV20-1,CSAPTTAMGTDTQYF,TGCAGTGCTCCCACGACAGCTATGGGGACAGATACGCAGTATTTT
-,TRBJ2-7,-,TRBV7-2,CASSHTGQRSYEQYF,TGTGCCAGCAGCCACACCGGACAGAGATCCTACGAGCAGTACTTC
-,TRBJ2-5,-,TRBV27,CASSEYWLQGQETQYF,TGTGCCAGCAGTGAATATTGGCTGCAGGGGCAAGAGACCCAGTACTTC